These 26 T cell receptor beta chains share one sample of origin, sequenced in a study of blood T cell repertoires in COVID-19. The table came from immunoSEQ multiplex PCR; TCRdb's copy has only in-frame clones and leaves some out. This table holds 200,000 to 250,000 clones, 83% found once. Input material: peripheral blood. These receptors were taken from a woman aged 30 to 39 with COVID-19, enrolled during active disease.

The chain joins TRBV6-1 to TRBJ2-1; 10 nucleotides agree with TRBD1. CDR1 is MNHNS and CDR2 is SASEGT in the germline V gene. The CDR3 totals 16 residues. V lost 3 bases to trimming and J lost 8 bases; unmatched junction nucleotides: 10. The CDR3 loop reads CASSDSNRDRGHEQFF. The CDR3 DNA reads as TGTGCCAGCAGTGATAGTAACCGGGACAGGGGCCATGAGCAGTTCTTC.

The chain uses TRBV7-3 and TRBJ2-1, with 8 bases fitting TRBD1. V was clipped by 1 base and J by 8 bases; unmatched bases: 7. This CDR3 contains 15 residues. CDR1 is SGHTA, CDR2 FQGTGA, per germline. The CDR3: CASSLMPTGADEQFF. The DNA for the CDR3 is TGTGCCAGCAGCTTAATGCCGACAGGGGCCGATGAGCAGTTCTTC. Variable domain in full (rest from reference TRBV7-3 and TRBJ2-1): GAGVSQTPSNKVTEKGKYVELRCDPISGHTALYWYRQSLGQGPEFLIYFQGTGAADDSGLPNDRFFAVRPEGSVSTLKIQRTERGDSAVYLCASSLMPTGADEQFFGPGTRLTVL.

V and J are TRBV6-1 and TRBJ2-7; 8 nucleotides agree with TRBD1. Germline V lookup: CDR1 MNHNS, CDR2 SASEGT. The CDR3 has 15 residues. After removal of 3 bases from V and 4 bases from J, the junction contained 8 bases not matched to a gene. Here the CDR3 DNA reads TGTGCCAGCAGTGATGGACAGGGAGGTTTGTACGAGCAGTACTTC. It yields the protein CASSDGQGGLYEQYF.

In its sample, this clone was seen once. This rearrangement joins TRBV4-1 to TRBJ1-1, with D unresolved. The germline V gene encodes CDR1 MGHRA and CDR2 YSYEKL. V lost 0 bases to trimming and J lost 3 bases, with 11 bases between them. CDR3 size: 15 residues. CDR3 residues: CASSQDPGVDTEAFF. Here the CDR3 DNA reads TGCGCCAGCAGCCAAGATCCCGGGGTTGACACTGAAGCTTTCTTT.

Turning to this clone: Compared with germline, one end of the junction differs, possibly owing to a read error. The chain recombines TRBV9 with TRBJ2-3; 11 positions match TRBD2. The CDR3 length is 15 residues. In germline, CDR1 is SGDLS, CDR2 YYNGEE. CDR3 loop: CASSPQTSGTGTQYF. CDR3 coding DNA: TGTGCCAGCAGCCCCCAGACTAGCGGGACAGGTACGCAGTATTTT.

The rearrangement joins TRBV10-3 to TRBJ2-5; 12 positions match TRBD2. Germline V CDR1 and CDR2: ENHRY, SYGVKD. The CDR3 runs 18 residues. V was pared by 2 bases and J by 4 bases, with 11 bases of the junction left unmatched. DNA for the CDR3: TGTGCCATCAGTGAGGGGCTAGCGGGGGGGCCAGAGGGAGAGACCCAGTACTTC. It translates to CAISEGLAGGPEGETQYF.

The rearrangement joins TRBV6-2 or TRBV6-3 to TRBJ1-1; D is uncertain. The CDR3 consists of 13 residues. The ends were cut back, 2 bases at V and 5 bases at J, with 9 bases in the middle. Germline V gene lookup returns CDR1 MNHEY and CDR2 SVGEGT. The CDR3 here is CASSYSVGTEAFF. The CDR3, as DNA: TGTGCCAGCAGTTACAGCGTTGGGACTGAAGCTTTCTTT.

The chain employs TRBV5-1 and TRBJ2-4; TRBD1 matches at 7 bases. Germline-derived CDR1 and CDR2 are SGHRS and YFSETQ. The CDR3 is 15 amino acids. V dropped 4 bases and J dropped 6; count of bases not matched to a gene: 10. The CDR3 protein is CASSARDRILNIQYF. CDR3 DNA sequence: TGCGCCAGCAGCGCCAGGGACAGAATTTTAAACATTCAGTACTTC.

The chain joins TRBV28 to TRBJ1-2, with TRBD1 matching 8 bases. The V gene end was trimmed by 3 bases and the J gene end by 2 bases; junction bases not matched to a gene: 11. The CDR3 runs 17 residues. Germline CDR1 is MDHEN and CDR2 is SYDVKM. The CDR3 sequence is CASSLPDRERANYGYTF. The CDR3 region has the DNA TGTGCCAGCAGTTTGCCGGACAGGGAGAGGGCCAACTATGGCTACACCTTC.

This chain joins TRBV5-1 and TRBJ2-7, with 11 nucleotides matching TRBD2. V dropped 0 bases and J dropped 1; count of bases not matched to a gene: 3. Germline CDR1 and CDR2: SGHRS and YFSETQ. This CDR3 has 16 residues. The CDR3 DNA sequence: TGCGCCAGCAGCTTGGCGCTAGCGGGGGGTTCCTACGAGCAGTACTTC. Its translation is CASSLALAGGSYEQYF.

The CDR3 DNA reads TGTGCCAGCTCACAACCCCCTCGGGGTAGCGAGCAGTACTTC. Translating it yields CASSQPPRGSEQYF. The V call is TRBV18, the J call TRBJ2-7, with D perhaps TRBD2 (5 bases). The CDR3 is made up of 14 amino acids. Trimming cost V 4 bases and J 6 bases, with 16 bases left between them. Germline V gives CDR1 KGHSH, CDR2 LQKENI.

The chain joins TRBV29-1 to TRBJ2-2; TRBD1 matches at 7 bases. CDR1 is SQVTM and CDR2 is ANQGSEA in the germline V gene. The CDR3 covers 16 residues. V lost 7 bases, J lost 3 bases, and 14 bases stayed unmatched. The CDR3 DNA reads as TGCAGCGATGACCAGGACAGGCTCAAGTACACCGGGGAGCTGTTTTTT. Its translation: CSDDQDRLKYTGELFF.

The chain carries TRBV15 and TRBJ2-5; perhaps TRBD1 as D (6 bases). Trimming shortened V by 1 base and J by 5 bases, and 11 bases separated the two germline ends. CDR1 is LNHNV and CDR2 is YYDKDF in the germline V gene (reference sequence). This CDR3 spans 14 amino acids. The DNA of the CDR3 is TGTGCCACCAGCAGAGCAGCTAGGGGGGAGACCCAGTACTTC. It is translated as CATSRAARGETQYF.

The genes are TRBV9 and TRBJ2-1, with 8 bases lining up with TRBD2. The CDR3 is 16 amino acids. The J segment lost 5 bases and the V segment lost 0 bases, leaving 7 bases of the junction unmatched. Germline V gives CDR1 SGDLS, CDR2 YYNGEE. The CDR3 DNA sequence: TGTGCCAGCAGCGTAGGACGGGAGGGCCTCCACAATGAGCAGTTCTTC. It yields the protein CASSVGREGLHNEQFF.

The V and J genes are TRBV5-1 and TRBJ1-1; 9 bases align to TRBD1. CDR3 length: 15 amino acids. Germline trimming cut 5 bases from V and 0 bases from J; bases unmatched to any gene: 5. Germline V CDR1 and CDR2: SGHRS, YFSETQ. For the CDR3, the DNA is TGCGCCAGCAGTATGACAGGGGGGATGAACACTGAAGCTTTCTTT. It translates to CASSMTGGMNTEAFF.

The J gene is TRBJ2-3, the V gene TRBV28; TRBD2 agrees at 8 bases. J lost 4 bases, V lost 6 bases, and 9 bases had no gene match. The CDR3 has 15 residues. Germline V gives CDR1 MDHEN, CDR2 SYDVKM. CDR3 coding DNA: TGTGCCAGCAGCTTCGGCCCAGCGGGGGCAGATACGCAGTATTTT. Residues: CASSFGPAGADTQYF.

V and J are TRBV5-1 and TRBJ2-1, with 8 bases lining up with TRBD2. Germline CDR1 reads SGHRS; CDR2 reads YFSETQ. The CDR3 length is 15 residues. V was clipped by 0 bases and J by 5 bases; unmatched bases: 4. DNA for the CDR3: TGCGCCAGCAGCTTGGCGGTAGCGGGAAACAATGAGCAGTTCTTC. This gives the protein CASSLAVAGNNEQFF.

A few counts support this clone. The chain couples TRBV27 to TRBJ1-1, with D tentatively TRBD1 (6 bases). There are 15 residues in the CDR3. Between the trimmed V and J ends, which lost 6 bases and 4 bases, there was a span of 18 bases. Germline CDR1 MNHEY, CDR2 SMNVEV (reference sequence). DNA of the CDR3: TGTGCCAGCAGGCCCCTCCAACAGGGTAGCACTGAAGCTTTCTTT. Translation gives CASRPLQQGSTEAFF.

This chain connects TRBV30 to TRBJ2-1; 7 bases agree with TRBD2. The germline V gene has CDR1 GTSNPN and CDR2 SVGIG (reference sequence). Unmatched junction bases numbered 11, after V lost 2 bases and J lost 4 bases. The CDR3 is 16 residues long. CDR3 in amino acids: CAWSIVGGSNYNEQFF. CDR3 nucleotide sequence: TGTGCCTGGAGTATAGTCGGCGGGAGCAATTACAATGAGCAGTTCTTC.

Turning to this clone: At the DNA level, this CDR3 is encoded by other sequences in the same sample as well. The J gene is TRBJ2-3, the V gene TRBV9; D might be TRBD1 (6 bases). The CDR3 extends over 14 amino acids. V was pared by 0 bases and J by 1 base, with 6 bases between. Germline V gene data show CDR1 as SGDLS and CDR2 as YYNGEE. CDR3 sequence reads: CASSVEGGTDTQYF. The CDR3 nucleotides read TGTGCCAGCAGCGTAGAGGGGGGCACAGATACGCAGTATTTT.

Only a few counts were recorded for this clone. The chain combines TRBV19 with TRBJ2-6; 9 bases line up with TRBD1. Germline trimming cut 4 bases from V and 0 bases from J; bases unmatched to any gene: 7. Germline CDR1 reads LNHDA; CDR2 reads SQIVND (reference sequence). The CDR3 runs 18 residues. The CDR3 sequence: CASSRGQGPLSGANVLTF. The CDR3 bases are TGTGCCAGTAGTAGGGGACAGGGCCCTCTCTCTGGGGCCAACGTCCTGACTTTC.

The chain recombines TRBV4-2 with TRBJ2-3, with 10 bases that match TRBD2. Trimming removed 1 base from V and 6 bases from J; junction bases left unmatched: 13. The length of the CDR3 is 18 residues. Germline assignment: CDR1 LGHNA and CDR2 YNFKEQ. The CDR3 protein is CASSQGGRLAGVADTQYF. The CDR3 coding sequence is TGTGCCAGCAGCCAAGGAGGACGGCTAGCGGGAGTAGCGGATACGCAGTATTTT.

The J gene is TRBJ1-1, the V gene TRBV10-2, with 7 bases lining up with TRBD1. The V segment lost 8 bases and the J segment 4 bases; nucleotides outside the gene matches: 1. Germline CDR1 and CDR2: WSHSY and SAAADI. There are 11 residues in the CDR3. The CDR3 region is CASSGGTEAFF. In DNA form, the CDR3 reads TGCGCCAGCTCAGGGGGCACTGAAGCTTTCTTT.

This clone was observed a handful of times. This chain connects TRBV4-2 to TRBJ2-2; D may be TRBD2 (6 bases). Deletions cut 3 bases from V and 2 bases from J, with 13 bases between. Germline V gene lookup returns CDR1 LGHNA and CDR2 YNFKEQ. The length of the CDR3 is 16 residues. The CDR3 DNA is TGTGCCAGCAGCCAGGCAAGACTAGTTAACACCGGGGAGCTGTTTTTT. Encoded protein: CASSQARLVNTGELFF.

This clone was seen a handful of times. J is TRBJ2-7 and V is TRBV4-1; TRBD1 might be the D (6 bases). Germline CDR1 and CDR2: MGHRA and YSYEKL. The CDR3 totals 13 residues. Trimming left V 0 bases short and J 9 bases short, with 12 bases between. The CDR3 spells CASSQEGQLGQYF. As DNA, the CDR3 is TGCGCCAGCAGCCAAGAGGGACAATTAGGGCAGTACTTC.

The V gene is TRBV3-1 (or the pseudogene TRBV3-2), the J gene TRBJ2-7; 7 nucleotides match TRBD1. Germline V lookup: CDR1 LGHDT, CDR2 YNNKEL (reference sequence). V lost 1 base to trimming and J lost 3 bases; unmatched junction nucleotides: 9. The CDR3 loop spans 16 amino acids. CDR3 bases: TGTGCCAGCAGCCAAGCCCACACCGGGACAGTCTACGAGCAGTACTTC. This translates into CASSQAHTGTVYEQYF.